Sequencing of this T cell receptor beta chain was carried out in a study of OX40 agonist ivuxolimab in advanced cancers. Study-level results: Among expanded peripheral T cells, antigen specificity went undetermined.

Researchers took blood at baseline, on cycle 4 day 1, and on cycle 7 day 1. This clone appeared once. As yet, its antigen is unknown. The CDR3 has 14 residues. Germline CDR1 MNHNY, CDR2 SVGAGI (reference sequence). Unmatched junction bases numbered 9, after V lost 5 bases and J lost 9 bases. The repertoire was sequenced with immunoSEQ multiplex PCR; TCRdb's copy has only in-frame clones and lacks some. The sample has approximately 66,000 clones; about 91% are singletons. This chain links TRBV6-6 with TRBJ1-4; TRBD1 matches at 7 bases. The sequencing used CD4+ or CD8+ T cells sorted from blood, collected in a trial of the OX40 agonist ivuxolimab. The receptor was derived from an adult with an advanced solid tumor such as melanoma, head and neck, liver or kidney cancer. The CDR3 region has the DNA TGTGCCAGCAGTCTACAGGGGATCGGGCAAAAACTGTTTTTT. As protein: CASSLQGIGQKLFF.